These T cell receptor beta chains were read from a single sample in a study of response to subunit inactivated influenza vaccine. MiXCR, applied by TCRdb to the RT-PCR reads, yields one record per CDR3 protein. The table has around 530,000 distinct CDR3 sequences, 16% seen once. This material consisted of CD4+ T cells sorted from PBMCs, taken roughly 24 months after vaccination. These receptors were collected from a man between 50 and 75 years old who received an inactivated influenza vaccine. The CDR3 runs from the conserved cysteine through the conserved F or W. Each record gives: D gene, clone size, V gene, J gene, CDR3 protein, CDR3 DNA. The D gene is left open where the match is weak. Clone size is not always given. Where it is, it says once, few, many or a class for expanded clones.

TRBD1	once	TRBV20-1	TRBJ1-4	CGARDSRNEKLFF	TGCGGTGCTCGGGACAGCCGTAATGAAAAACTGTTTTTT
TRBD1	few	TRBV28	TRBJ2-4	CASRTQGAGDKNIQYF	TGTGCCAGCAGAACACAGGGGGCTGGGGACAAAAACATTCAGTACTTC
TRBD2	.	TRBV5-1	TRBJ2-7	CASRTSGNSYEQYF	TGCGCCAGCAGGACTAGCGGGAACTCCTACGAGCAGTACTTC
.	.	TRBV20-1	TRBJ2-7	CSAVVLYEQYF	TGCAGTGCTGTAGTCCTCTACGAGCAGTACTTC
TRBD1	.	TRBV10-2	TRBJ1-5	CASTDRGRNQPQHF	TGCGCCAGCACCGACAGGGGCAGGAATCAGCCCCAGCATTTT
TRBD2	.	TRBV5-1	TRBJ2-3	CASSLGLAGPGDTQYF	TGCGCCAGCAGCTTGGGACTAGCGGGGCCGGGGGATACGCAGTATTTT
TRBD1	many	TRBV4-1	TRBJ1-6	CASSQEVRQGLRNSPLHF	TGCGCCAGCAGCCAAGAGGTCAGACAGGGCTTACGGAATTCACCCCTCCACTTT
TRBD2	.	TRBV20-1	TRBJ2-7	CSARGSGTSYEQYF	TGCAGTGCTAGGGGTAGCGGGACTAGCTACGAGCAGTACTTC
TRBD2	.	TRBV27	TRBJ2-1	CASSPAGTSAYNEQFF	TGTGCCAGCAGTCCCGCCGGGACTAGCGCATACAATGAGCAGTTCTTC
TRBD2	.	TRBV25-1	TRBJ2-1	CASSELGSGRLSYNEQFF	TGTGCCAGCAGTGAATTAGGTAGCGGGAGGCTTTCCTACAATGAGCAGTTCTTC
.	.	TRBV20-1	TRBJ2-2	CSAPSYSGRAGELFF	TGCAGTGCGCCGAGCTACAGCGGAAGGGCCGGGGAGCTGTTTTTT
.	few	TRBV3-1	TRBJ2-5	CASSQFIAEETQYF	TGTGCCAGCAGCCAATTTATAGCGGAAGAGACCCAGTACTTC
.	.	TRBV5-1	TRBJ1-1	CASSLGLTGFTEAFF	TGCGCCAGCAGCTTGGGTCTGACGGGCTTCACTGAAGCTTTCTTT
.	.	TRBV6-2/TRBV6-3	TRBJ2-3	CASSYSSGEPDTQYF	TGTGCCAGCAGTTACTCATCGGGAGAGCCAGATACGCAGTATTTT
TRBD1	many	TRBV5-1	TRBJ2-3	CASSLGQVTDTQYF	TGTGCCAGCAGCTTAGGACAGGTCACAGATACGCAGTATTTT
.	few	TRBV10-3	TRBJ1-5	CAISGAGQPQHF	TGTGCCATCAGTGGGGCGGGTCAGCCCCAGCATTTT
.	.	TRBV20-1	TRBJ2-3	CSARKPSIGPYSTDTQYF	TGCAGTGCTCGTAAACCCTCGATCGGACCGTATAGCACAGATACGCAGTATTTT
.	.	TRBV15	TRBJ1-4	CATSRDHHSTNEKLFF	TGTGCCACCAGCAGAGATCACCACTCAACTAATGAAAAACTGTTTTTT
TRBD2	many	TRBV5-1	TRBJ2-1	CASSRMIAGGGNEQFF	TGCGCCAGCAGCCGAATGATAGCGGGAGGAGGCAATGAGCAGTTCTTC
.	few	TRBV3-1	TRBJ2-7	CASSQASLEQYF	TGTGCCAGCAGCCAAGCCTCATTAGAGCAGTACTTC
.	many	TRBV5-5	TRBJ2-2	CASSFIAGEGGELFF	TGTGCCAGCAGCTTTATAGCCGGGGAAGGCGGGGAGCTGTTTTTT
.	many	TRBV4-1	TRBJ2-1	CASSLPESGGEQFF	TGCGCCAGCAGCCTCCCTGAAAGTGGGGGTGAGCAGTTCTTC
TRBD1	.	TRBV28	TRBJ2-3	CASSSGTDRPGDTQYF	TGTGCCAGCAGTTCAGGGACAGATCGCCCCGGAGATACGCAGTATTTT
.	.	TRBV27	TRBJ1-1	CASSLKGVNTEAFF	TGTGCCAGCAGTCTGAAGGGGGTGAACACTGAAGCTTTCTTT
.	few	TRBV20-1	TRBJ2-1	CSARDEEGANYNEQFF	TGCAGTGCTAGAGATGAGGAGGGGGCGAACTACAATGAGCAGTTCTTC
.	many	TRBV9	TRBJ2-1	CASSVEASSYNEQFF	TGTGCCAGCAGCGTAGAGGCCAGCTCCTACAATGAGCAGTTCTTC
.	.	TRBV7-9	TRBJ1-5	CASSLEAGVNQPQHF	TGTGCCAGCAGCTTAGAGGCAGGAGTCAATCAGCCCCAGCATTTT
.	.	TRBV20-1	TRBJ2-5	CSARDGAGQTQYF	TGCAGTGCTAGAGATGGGGCGGGGCAGACCCAGTACTTC
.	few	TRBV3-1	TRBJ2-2	CASSQGSNTGELFF	TGTGCCAGCAGCCAAGGGAGTAACACCGGGGAGCTGTTTTTT
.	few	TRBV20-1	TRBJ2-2	CSAIWTGTNTGELFF	TGCAGTGCTATATGGACCGGGACTAACACCGGGGAGCTGTTTTTT
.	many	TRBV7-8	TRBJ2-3	CASSMHYLRTDTQYF	TGTGCCAGCAGCATGCACTACCTCCGCACAGATACGCAGTATTTT
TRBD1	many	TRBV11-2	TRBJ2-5	CASSLVRGRETQYF	TGTGCCAGCAGCTTAGTAAGGGGGCGAGAGACCCAGTACTTC
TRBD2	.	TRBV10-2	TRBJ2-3	CASNPSGADTQYF	TGCGCCAGCAATCCTAGCGGGGCAGATACGCAGTATTTT
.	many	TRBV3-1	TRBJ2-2	CASSQGGNTGELFF	TGTGCCAGCAGCCAAGGCGGTAACACCGGGGAGCTGTTTTTT
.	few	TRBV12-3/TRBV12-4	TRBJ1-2	CASSLKTNYGYTF	TGTGCCAGCAGTTTGAAGACAAACTATGGCTACACCTTC
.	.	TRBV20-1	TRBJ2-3	CSAAGGADTQYF	TGCAGTGCCGCCGGGGGCGCAGATACGCAGTATTTT
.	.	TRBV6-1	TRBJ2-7	CASSRTGTVSYEQYF	TGTGCCAGCAGCCGAACCGGGACGGTCTCCTACGAGCAGTACTTC
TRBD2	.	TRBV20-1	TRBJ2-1	CSTGTSGSDEQFF	TGCAGTACCGGGACTAGCGGGAGTGATGAGCAGTTCTTC
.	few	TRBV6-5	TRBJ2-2	CASSYSRLARSTGELFF	TGTGCCAGCAGTTACTCTCGGCTAGCGAGGTCCACCGGGGAGCTGTTTTTT
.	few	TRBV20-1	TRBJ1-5	CSARPDSNQPQHF	TGCAGTGCTAGACCGGACAGCAATCAGCCCCAGCATTTT
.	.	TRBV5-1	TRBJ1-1	CASSLGQQAAEAFF	TGCGCCAGCAGCTTGGGACAGCAGGCCGCTGAAGCTTTCTTT
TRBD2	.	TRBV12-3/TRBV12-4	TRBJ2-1	CASSFSGGGNNEQFF	TGTGCCAGCAGTTTCAGCGGGGGGGGAAACAATGAGCAGTTCTTC
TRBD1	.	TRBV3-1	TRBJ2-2	CASSLQGAINTGELFF	TGTGCCAGCAGCCTACAGGGGGCGATTAACACCGGGGAGCTGTTTTTT
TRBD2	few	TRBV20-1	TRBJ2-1	CSARDPLAGGGWSNEQFF	TGCAGTGCTAGAGATCCCCTAGCGGGAGGAGGGTGGTCGAATGAGCAGTTCTTC
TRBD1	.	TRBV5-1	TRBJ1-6	CASSLGDSNSPLHF	TGCGCCAGCAGCTTGGGGGACAGCAATTCACCCCTCCACTTT
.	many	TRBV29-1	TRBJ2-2	CSVDRENTGELFF	TGCAGCGTTGACAGGGAGAACACCGGGGAGCTGTTTTTT
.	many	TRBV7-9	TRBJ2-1	CASSLGLAYNEQFF	TGTGCCAGCAGCTTAGGGCTAGCCTACAATGAGCAGTTCTTC